The next 32 T cell receptor beta chains were all read from a single sample in a study of blood T cell repertoires in COVID-19 (TCRdb year 2020). The method behind the library was the immunoSEQ multiplex PCR assay. The source is immuneACCESS, and TCRdb retained only in-frame sequences with V and J called. Part of the clones is not carried over; for the studies checked, unresolved V genes explain less than half of this, and the remainder is unexplained. For this sample the table gives around 270,000 clones, of which 86% were detected only once. The ten largest clones take up around 10% of the sample. The specimen sequenced was peripheral blood. The receptors originated from a man aged 40-55 years who had recovered from COVID-19.

This rearrangement joins TRBV6-5 to TRBJ2-1; 14 bases line up with TRBD2. Trimming took 4 bases from V and 5 from J; bases not matched to a gene: 4. CDR3 size: 16 residues. Looked up from germline, CDR1 is MNHEY and CDR2 is SVGAGI. This chain's CDR3 is CASSWTSGGTNNEQFF. The CDR3 nucleotides are TGTGCCAGCAGTTGGACTAGCGGGGGGACGAACAATGAGCAGTTCTTC.

CDR3 sequence: CASTLGSTGGSEAFF. In DNA form, the CDR3 reads TGCGCCAGCACCCTCGGTTCGACCGGAGGGTCTGAAGCTTTCTTT. The V gene is TRBV5-1, the J gene TRBJ1-1, with D unclear. V lost 6 bases and J 6 bases, leaving 21 bases between the germline ends. CDR1 is SGHRS and CDR2 is YFSETQ in the germline V gene. This CDR3 comprises 15 residues.

The chain carries TRBV27 and TRBJ1-1; tentatively, D is TRBD1 (5 bases). In germline, CDR1 is MNHEY, CDR2 SMNVEV (reference sequence). The CDR3 extends over 13 amino acids. The V end was cut by 8 bases, the J end by 6 bases, with 16 bases between. The DNA for the CDR3 is TGTGCCAGCTGGCGGGCAGGGAGGCCTGAAGCTTTCTTT. This sequence encodes CASWRAGRPEAFF.

This sequence joins TRBV7-8 and TRBJ1-1; D might be TRBD1 (6 bases). V lost 2 bases, J lost 0 bases, and 10 bases lay in between. Germline V CDR1 and CDR2: SGHVS, FQNEAQ. The length of the CDR3 is 15 residues. The CDR3 DNA follows: TGTGCCAGCAGCTTATCAGGGGCTTTGAACACTGAAGCTTTCTTT. Its protein is CASSLSGALNTEAFF.

The rearrangement links TRBV2 to TRBJ2-2, with TRBD2 matching 12 bases. This CDR3 has 16 amino acids. Trimming cost V 6 bases and J 7 bases; bases outside gene matches: 9. From germline, CDR1 is SNHLY and CDR2 FYNNEI. CDR3 DNA: TGTGCCAGCAGGACCGCTAGCGGGGGGGCTGTCGGGGAGCTGTTTTTT. Protein: CASRTASGGAVGELFF.

V is TRBV6-6 and J is TRBJ2-7; the match to TRBD2 covers 10 bases. This CDR3 spans 15 amino acids. V was clipped by 5 bases and J by 0 bases; unmatched bases: 4. CDR1 MNHNY and CDR2 SVGAGI come from the germline V gene (reference sequence). The DNA of the CDR3 is TGTGCCAGCAGTGAGACTAGCGGGTACTCCTACGAGCAGTACTTC. Its translation: CASSETSGYSYEQYF.

The CDR3 protein is CASSQDQVGTNEKLFF. The CDR3 DNA follows: TGCGCCAGCAGCCAAGACCAGGTTGGAACTAATGAAAAACTGTTTTTT. The gene calls are TRBV4-3 and TRBJ1-4, with D hard to call. The ends were cut back, 0 bases at V and 1 base at J, with 9 bases in the middle. CDR3 length: 16 residues. Germline CDR1 is LGHNA and CDR2 is YSLEER.

This chain uses TRBV12-3 or TRBV12-4 with TRBJ2-7; D is uncertain. Trimming took 5 bases from V and 4 from J, leaving 9 bases between them. The CDR3 is 12 amino acids. The DNA of the CDR3 is TGTGCCAGCAGTCCATTCCTATACGAGCAGTACTTC. Translating gives CASSPFLYEQYF.

The chain has TRBV18 and TRBJ2-4; the match to TRBD1 covers 8 bases. This CDR3 is 14 amino acids long. The germline gives CDR1 KGHSH, CDR2 LQKENI. V was clipped by 5 bases and J by 6 bases; unmatched bases: 6. DNA of the CDR3: TGTGCCAGCTCAGATCGGACAGGGACAAACATTCAGTACTTC. Encoded protein: CASSDRTGTNIQYF.

V usage is TRBV9 and J usage is TRBJ1-2, with D unclear. The CDR3 is 15 residues long. The V end lost 0 bases, the J end lost 10 bases, and 19 bases lay between the germline ends. Germline assignment: CDR1 SGDLS and CDR2 YYNGEE. Here the CDR3 reads CASSVEVNSWPSYTF. In DNA, the CDR3 is TGTGCCAGCAGCGTAGAAGTTAACAGTTGGCCTTCCTACACCTTC.

The rearrangement joins TRBV14 to TRBJ2-1, with D perhaps given as TRBD1 or TRBD2 (9 bases each). The CDR3 spans 20 residues. Germline CDR1 is SGHDN and CDR2 is FVKESK. V lost 1 base and J 2 bases, leaving 24 bases between the germline ends. The CDR3 region is CASSQGGTGTTSGPYNEQFF. In nucleotides, the CDR3 is TGTGCCAGCAGCCAAGGGGGGACAGGGACGACTAGCGGTCCCTACAATGAGCAGTTCTTC.

The chain links TRBV9 to TRBJ2-1, with 10 bases matching TRBD2. With V trimmed by 3 bases and J by 2 bases, 8 bases remained unmatched. The CDR3 totals 17 residues. Germline lookup yields CDR1 SGDLS and CDR2 YYNGEE. The CDR3 sequence: CASSGEREGPTYNEQFF. The CDR3 region has the DNA TGTGCCAGCAGCGGAGAGCGGGAGGGCCCGACCTACAATGAGCAGTTCTTC.

The chain uses TRBV3-1 (or the pseudogene TRBV3-2) and TRBJ2-3; 12 bases match TRBD2. This CDR3 spans 16 amino acids. With 3 bases clipped from V and 4 bases from J, the junction kept 5 bases outside the gene matches. Germline lookup yields CDR1 LGHDT and CDR2 YNNKEL (reference sequence). CDR3 in DNA: TGTGCCAGCAGCCACCTTGCTAGCGGGGGGGCAGATACGCAGTATTTT. Translated: CASSHLASGGADTQYF.

The rearrangement uses TRBV7-3 and TRBJ2-1; 11 bases map to TRBD2. The CDR3 covers 14 residues. Germline loops: CDR1 SGHTA, CDR2 FQGTGA. J lost 9 bases, V lost 5 bases, and 6 bases had no gene match. CDR3 region: CASSTSGGSGEQFF. CDR3 coding DNA: TGTGCCAGCAGCACTAGCGGGGGCAGCGGTGAGCAGTTCTTC.

The chain employs TRBV19 and TRBJ2-1, with D unresolved. Per germline, CDR1 LNHDA and CDR2 SQIVND (reference sequence). Between the trimmed V and J ends, which lost 6 bases and 4 bases, there was a span of 10 bases. The CDR3 totals 13 residues. The CDR3 DNA reads TGTGCCAGTAGGGAGAACACTTACAATGAGCAGTTCTTC. Residues: CASRENTYNEQFF.

The table lists this clone with a few counts. The chain employs TRBV9 and TRBJ2-7; TRBD1 aligns across 7 bases. V shed 4 bases, J shed 2 bases, and the junction held 6 bases outside the gene matches. CDR3 length: 14 residues. In germline, CDR1 is SGDLS, CDR2 YYNGEE. In DNA, the CDR3 is TGTGCCAGCAGCCCCCGGGACAGCCCCTACGAGCAGTACTTC. Its translation: CASSPRDSPYEQYF. Using reference TRBV9 and TRBJ2-7 for the parts outside the CDR3, the full variable domain is DSGVTQTPKHLITATGQRVTLRCSPRSGDLSVYWYQQSLDQGLQFLIQYYNGEERAKGNILERFSAQQFPDLHSELNLSSLELGDSALYFCASSPRDSPYEQYFGPGTRLTVT.

The chain links TRBV11-3 to TRBJ2-1, with TRBD1 as a possible D gene (6 bases). Looked up from germline, CDR1 is SGHNT and CDR2 is YENEEA. The CDR3 consists of 12 residues. Trimming removed 5 bases at V and 12 bases at J, with 14 bases between. CDR3 protein: CASSPTRGMQFF. The CDR3 bases are TGTGCCAGCAGCCCCACAAGGGGGATGCAGTTCTTC.

This chain uses TRBV11-2 with TRBJ1-2; TRBD1 matches 8 bases. Germline CDR1 SGHAT, CDR2 FQNNGV. The CDR3 spans 15 residues. V shed 5 bases, J shed 4 bases, and the junction held 9 bases outside the gene matches. The CDR3 sequence is CASSVDTGGIYGYTF. In DNA form, the CDR3 reads TGTGCCAGCAGCGTGGACACAGGGGGGATCTATGGCTACACCTTC.

The chain combines TRBV3-1 (or the pseudogene TRBV3-2) with TRBJ1-3, with 10 bases lining up with TRBD1. J lost 4 bases, V lost 5 bases, and 5 bases had no gene match. Looked up from germline, CDR1 is LGHDT and CDR2 is YNNKEL (reference sequence). The CDR3 contains 15 residues. CDR3 amino acids: CASSSDRGPGNTIYF. The CDR3 DNA sequence: TGTGCCAGCAGCTCCGACAGGGGGCCGGGAAACACCATATATTTT.

This clone was detected a few times. The chain is built from TRBV11-2 and TRBJ2-3; TRBD2 agrees at 9 bases. V dropped 1 base and J dropped 9; count of bases not matched to a gene: 11. The CDR3 is made up of 16 amino acids. Looked up from germline, CDR1 is SGHAT and CDR2 is FQNNGV. Here the CDR3 reads CASSLVGISGRITQYF. The CDR3 DNA follows: TGTGCCAGCAGCTTAGTGGGTATTAGCGGGAGAATCACGCAGTATTTT.

The gene calls are TRBV6-5 and TRBJ2-1, with 10 bases that match TRBD1. The V gene end was trimmed by 0 bases and the J gene end by 8 bases; junction bases not matched to a gene: 7. Germline assignment: CDR1 MNHEY and CDR2 SVGAGI. CDR3 length: 16 residues. CDR3 residues: CASSYSGTGVVDEQFF. CDR3 DNA sequence: TGTGCCAGCAGTTACTCTGGGACAGGGGTTGTCGATGAGCAGTTCTTC.

The CDR3 coding sequence is TGTGCCAGCAGCCCTAGAAACAGGGGGGTTTCTGGAAACACCATATATTTT. This sequence encodes CASSPRNRGVSGNTIYF. This chain connects TRBV7-9 to TRBJ1-3; the match to TRBD1 covers 8 bases. V shed 5 bases, J shed 1 base, and the junction held 10 bases outside the gene matches. The CDR3 sequence is 17 residues long. The germline gives CDR1 SEHNR, CDR2 FQNEAQ (reference sequence).

This clone was picked up a small number of times. V gene TRBV6-4 combines with J gene TRBJ2-7, with D possibly matching TRBD2 (6 bases). This CDR3 region has 15 residues. V was shortened by 6 bases and J by 4 bases, with 19 bases between the two germline ends. Germline assignment: CDR1 MRHNA and CDR2 SNTAGT. DNA of the CDR3: TGTGCCAGCAGCCCCGAATGGGGGGATGGTTACGAGCAGTACTTC. Protein product: CASSPEWGDGYEQYF.

The V call is TRBV5-1, the J call TRBJ2-1; perhaps TRBD2 as D (7 bases). V gave up 0 bases and J gave up 2 bases, with 15 bases separating them. This CDR3 comprises 17 residues. The germline CDR1 and CDR2 sequences are SGHRS and YFSETQ. Here the CDR3 reads CASSLEGGGGPYNEQFF. CDR3 bases: TGCGCCAGCAGCTTGGAGGGGGGAGGGGGACCCTACAATGAGCAGTTCTTC.

The chain employs TRBV18 and TRBJ1-1; 9 bases agree with TRBD1. Germline V lookup: CDR1 KGHSH, CDR2 LQKENI. The J segment lost 1 base and the V segment lost 5 bases, leaving 5 bases of the junction unmatched. The CDR3 length is 15 residues. The CDR3 sequence is CASSFGQGTNTEAFF. Here the CDR3 DNA reads TGTGCCAGCTCATTCGGACAGGGGACGAACACTGAAGCTTTCTTT.

This chain connects TRBV10-3 to TRBJ2-5; TRBD2 might be the D (6 bases). V shed 4 bases and J shed 4 bases, with 16 bases lying between them. CDR1 is ENHRY and CDR2 is SYGVKD in the germline V gene. This CDR3 has 15 residues. The CDR3 DNA reads as TGTGCCATCAGTGCAGGAGGGACGGCCTCAGAGACCCAGTACTTC. Translated: CAISAGGTASETQYF.

The chain employs TRBV4-2 and TRBJ1-6; no reliable D call. Trimming took 1 base from V and 0 from J, leaving 19 bases between them. The CDR3 contains 20 residues. In germline, CDR1 is LGHNA, CDR2 YNFKEQ. Here the CDR3 reads CASSQGHDVFPSSYNSPLHF. The CDR3 DNA is TGTGCCAGCAGCCAAGGGCATGACGTCTTTCCTAGCTCCTATAATTCACCCCTCCACTTT.

The V and J genes are TRBV14 and TRBJ2-7; 9 positions agree with TRBD1. The CDR3 covers 16 residues. The germline CDR1 and CDR2 sequences are SGHDN and FVKESK. The junction had 6 bases not matched to a gene; V was cut back by 1 base and J by 2 bases. The chain's CDR3 is CASSQVLGTGTYEQYF. Written as DNA, the CDR3 is TGTGCCAGCAGCCAAGTTCTTGGGACAGGGACCTACGAGCAGTACTTC.

The chain combines TRBV6-2 or TRBV6-3 with TRBJ2-7; D might be TRBD2 (5 bases). This CDR3 spans 17 amino acids. Trimming took off 2 bases at V and 0 bases at J, with 17 bases between the two ends. Germline values: CDR1 MNHEY, CDR2 SVGEGT. The CDR3 nucleotides are TGTGCCAGCAGTTACAATTGGGCGAGAGGGAACTCCTACGAGCAGTACTTC. The encoded protein is CASSYNWARGNSYEQYF.

The V and J genes are TRBV9 and TRBJ2-5, with 8 nucleotides matching TRBD2. J gave up 5 bases and V 0 bases, and 3 bases lay outside the gene matches. The CDR3 spans 14 residues. Germline V gene lookup returns CDR1 SGDLS and CDR2 YYNGEE. The CDR3 protein is CASSVGGGRETQYF. CDR3 coding DNA: TGTGCCAGCAGCGTAGGCGGGGGGCGGGAGACCCAGTACTTC.

This clone was seen a few times. The chain has TRBV7-9 and TRBJ2-5; D is possibly TRBD1 (5 bases). The CDR3 runs to 16 residues. V lost 3 bases and J lost 2, with 16 bases in between. The V gene's germline CDR1 is SEHNR and CDR2 FQNEAQ (reference sequence). Written as DNA, the CDR3 is TGTGCCAGCAGCTTCCCTTTGGGGCTGGGGCAAGAGACCCAGTACTTC. Protein product: CASSFPLGLGQETQYF.

The chain is built from TRBV21-1 and TRBJ2-3; TRBD2 is the table's D call, not checked against the DNA. TRBV21-1 is a pseudogene. The CDR3 is 15 amino acids. The chain's CDR3 is CASSRGDSSTDTQYF. DNA for the CDR3: TGTGCCAGCAGCCGGGGGGATTCTAGCACAGATACGCAGTATTTT.